The rows below give T cell receptor beta chains drawn from one sample of a study of T cell responses to AZD1222 COVID-19 vaccine. This table comes from immunoSEQ multiplex PCR, and its TCRdb copy is limited to in-frame clones, with some not included. Of some 150,000 clones listed, about 91% were seen once; the top ten hold around 2%. Material: peripheral blood, obtained on day 0 of AZD1222 vaccination. These receptor sequences come from an adult in good health. CDR3s include the opening cysteine and the closing phenylalanine or tryptophan. Fields, in order: CDR3 length, D gene, V gene, J gene, clone size, CDR3 protein, CDR3 DNA. The D gene is left open where the match is weak. A clone size is listed for some rows: how often the clone was seen (once, few, many), or a class if it is expanded.

cdr3_length: 13
d_call: .
v_call: TRBV5-1
j_call: TRBJ1-2
clone_size: .
cdr3_aa: CASSSDPGRGYTF
cdr3_nt: TGCGCCAGCAGCTCGGATCCAGGGCGCGGCTACACCTTC

cdr3_length: 14
d_call: .
v_call: TRBV28
j_call: TRBJ1-5
clone_size: .
cdr3_aa: CASSLLQSNQPQHF
cdr3_nt: TGTGCCAGCAGTTTATTACAGAGCAATCAGCCCCAGCATTTT

cdr3_length: 16
d_call: .
v_call: TRBV19
j_call: TRBJ2-1
clone_size: few
cdr3_aa: CASSLTGILSYNEQFF
cdr3_nt: TGTGCCAGTAGCCTGACGGGGATCTTATCCTACAATGAGCAGTTCTTC

cdr3_length: 14
d_call: .
v_call: TRBV15
j_call: TRBJ2-7
clone_size: .
cdr3_aa: CATSRDLNAYEQYF
cdr3_nt: TGTGCCACCAGCAGAGATCTGAACGCCTACGAGCAGTACTTC

cdr3_length: 15
d_call: TRBD1
v_call: TRBV19
j_call: TRBJ1-4
clone_size: .
cdr3_aa: CASSQTGGTNEKLFF
cdr3_nt: TGTGCCAGTAGTCAGACAGGGGGGACTAATGAAAAACTGTTTTTT

cdr3_length: 12
d_call: .
v_call: TRBV30
j_call: TRBJ2-7
clone_size: .
cdr3_aa: CAWGRATYEQYF
cdr3_nt: TGTGCCTGGGGACGGGCAACCTACGAGCAGTACTTC

cdr3_length: 14
d_call: .
v_call: TRBV30
j_call: TRBJ1-5
clone_size: .
cdr3_aa: CAWSGRGSYQPQHF
cdr3_nt: TGTGCCTGGAGTGGGCGAGGCTCCTATCAGCCCCAGCATTTT

cdr3_length: 15
d_call: .
v_call: TRBV2
j_call: TRBJ1-1
clone_size: .
cdr3_aa: CASSDSGTRGPEAFF
cdr3_nt: TGTGCCAGCAGTGACTCCGGGACACGAGGTCCTGAAGCTTTCTTT

cdr3_length: 14
d_call: .
v_call: TRBV7-3
j_call: TRBJ2-1
clone_size: .
cdr3_aa: CASSLPGTHNEQFF
cdr3_nt: TGTGCCAGCAGCTTACCCGGGACTCACAATGAGCAGTTCTTC

cdr3_length: 15
d_call: .
v_call: TRBV7-2
j_call: TRBJ2-1
clone_size: few
cdr3_aa: CASSVLLEKGKEQFF
cdr3_nt: TGTGCCAGCAGCGTGCTTCTGGAAAAGGGGAAGGAGCAGTTCTTC

cdr3_length: 15
d_call: .
v_call: TRBV27
j_call: TRBJ1-2
clone_size: once
cdr3_aa: CASSLYRQSNYGYTF
cdr3_nt: TGTGCCAGCAGTTTATACAGACAGAGTAACTATGGCTACACCTTC

cdr3_length: 16
d_call: .
v_call: TRBV7-6
j_call: TRBJ2-3
clone_size: .
cdr3_aa: CASSLAPRSFTDTQYF
cdr3_nt: TGTGCCAGCAGCTTAGCTCCGAGGAGCTTTACAGATACGCAGTATTTT

cdr3_length: 15
d_call: .
v_call: TRBV29-1
j_call: TRBJ2-6
clone_size: once
cdr3_aa: CSVEDRGSGANVLTF
cdr3_nt: TGCAGCGTTGAAGATAGAGGTTCTGGGGCCAACGTCCTGACTTTC

cdr3_length: 13
d_call: .
v_call: TRBV30
j_call: TRBJ2-7
clone_size: .
cdr3_aa: CAWSVQQYYEQYF
cdr3_nt: TGTGCCTGGAGTGTACAACAGTATTACGAGCAGTACTTC

cdr3_length: 15
d_call: TRBD2
v_call: TRBV5-4
j_call: TRBJ2-2
clone_size: .
cdr3_aa: CASSLGPGGTGELFF
cdr3_nt: TGTGCCAGCAGCTTGGGGCCGGGGGGCACCGGGGAGCTGTTTTTT

cdr3_length: 12
d_call: .
v_call: TRBV30
j_call: TRBJ1-5
clone_size: once
cdr3_aa: CAWSRGGQPQHF
cdr3_nt: TGTGCCTGGAGTAGGGGCGGTCAGCCCCAGCATTTT

cdr3_length: 14
d_call: .
v_call: TRBV7-3
j_call: TRBJ2-3
clone_size: .
cdr3_aa: CASSLSGSTDTQYF
cdr3_nt: TGTGCCAGCAGCTTAAGTGGGAGCACAGATACGCAGTATTTT

cdr3_length: 12
d_call: .
v_call: TRBV11-1
j_call: TRBJ2-1
clone_size: .
cdr3_aa: CASSLQTGEQFF
cdr3_nt: TGTGCCAGCAGCCTCCAGACCGGAGAGCAGTTCTTC

cdr3_length: 15
d_call: .
v_call: TRBV27
j_call: TRBJ2-4
clone_size: .
cdr3_aa: CASGSGGLAKNIQYF
cdr3_nt: TGTGCCAGCGGCTCTGGGGGGTTAGCCAAAAACATTCAGTACTTC

cdr3_length: 16
d_call: .
v_call: TRBV3-1/TRBV3-2
j_call: TRBJ1-1
clone_size: .
cdr3_aa: CASSQGAWEGNTEAFF
cdr3_nt: TGTGCCAGCAGCCAAGGTGCGTGGGAGGGGAACACTGAAGCTTTCTTT

cdr3_length: 13
d_call: .
v_call: TRBV6-4
j_call: TRBJ1-1
clone_size: .
cdr3_aa: CASSSREDTEAFF
cdr3_nt: TGTGCCAGCAGTTCCAGGGAGGACACTGAAGCTTTCTTT

cdr3_length: 15
d_call: TRBD2
v_call: TRBV14
j_call: TRBJ2-7
clone_size: .
cdr3_aa: CASSPRLAGKYEQYF
cdr3_nt: TGTGCCAGCAGCCCCAGACTAGCGGGGAAGTACGAGCAGTACTTC

cdr3_length: 15
d_call: TRBD1
v_call: TRBV5-6
j_call: TRBJ1-1
clone_size: .
cdr3_aa: CASSLGDRRNTEAFF
cdr3_nt: TGTGCCAGCAGCTTGGGGGACAGGCGGAACACTGAAGCTTTCTTT

cdr3_length: 14
d_call: .
v_call: TRBV30
j_call: TRBJ2-2
clone_size: .
cdr3_aa: CAWSLLANTGELFF
cdr3_nt: TGTGCCTGGAGTTTACTAGCGAACACCGGGGAGCTGTTTTTT

cdr3_length: 12
d_call: TRBD2
v_call: TRBV19
j_call: TRBJ2-7
clone_size: .
cdr3_aa: CASRTAGGPRYF
cdr3_nt: TGTGCCAGTAGAACAGCGGGAGGGCCTAGGTACTTC

cdr3_length: 13
d_call: .
v_call: TRBV5-4
j_call: TRBJ1-2
clone_size: .
cdr3_aa: CASSRTLNYGYTF
cdr3_nt: TGTGCCAGCAGCCGGACACTTAACTATGGCTACACCTTC

cdr3_length: 15
d_call: TRBD1
v_call: TRBV6-5
j_call: TRBJ1-2
clone_size: .
cdr3_aa: CASRSPGQGTWGYTF
cdr3_nt: TGTGCCAGCAGGTCCCCGGGACAGGGAACGTGGGGCTACACCTTC

cdr3_length: 15
d_call: .
v_call: TRBV19
j_call: TRBJ2-1
clone_size: .
cdr3_aa: CASSIAVVENNEQFF
cdr3_nt: TGTGCCAGTAGTATTGCAGTGGTAGAAAACAATGAGCAGTTCTTC

cdr3_length: 12
d_call: .
v_call: TRBV12-3/TRBV12-4
j_call: TRBJ1-1
clone_size: .
cdr3_aa: CASSLGYTEAFF
cdr3_nt: TGTGCCAGCAGTTTGGGGTACACTGAAGCTTTCTTT

cdr3_length: 16
d_call: .
v_call: TRBV4-3
j_call: TRBJ2-7
clone_size: .
cdr3_aa: CASSQERGSGSYEQYF
cdr3_nt: TGCGCCAGCAGCCAAGAAAGGGGGAGCGGCTCCTACGAGCAGTACTTC

cdr3_length: 13
d_call: .
v_call: TRBV6-4
j_call: TRBJ2-7
clone_size: .
cdr3_aa: CASSQRDGYEQYF
cdr3_nt: TGTGCCAGCAGTCAACGGGACGGCTACGAGCAGTACTTC

cdr3_length: 14
d_call: .
v_call: TRBV28
j_call: TRBJ1-2
clone_size: few
cdr3_aa: CASSPGRQSYGYTF
cdr3_nt: TGTGCCAGCAGCCCGGGACGCCAAAGCTATGGCTACACCTTC

cdr3_length: 17
d_call: .
v_call: TRBV2
j_call: TRBJ2-6
clone_size: few
cdr3_aa: CASTAGQNPSGANVLTF
cdr3_nt: TGTGCCAGCACCGCCGGACAGAACCCCTCTGGGGCCAACGTCCTGACTTTC

cdr3_length: 18
d_call: .
v_call: TRBV5-1
j_call: TRBJ2-3
clone_size: .
cdr3_aa: CASSPSVSLASSTDTQYF
cdr3_nt: TGCGCCAGCAGCCCTTCTGTCTCTCTAGCGAGTAGCACAGATACGCAGTATTTT

cdr3_length: 16
d_call: .
v_call: TRBV19
j_call: TRBJ2-3
clone_size: .
cdr3_aa: CASSSLARGSTDTQYF
cdr3_nt: TGTGCCAGTAGCTCTCTAGCTCGGGGGAGCACAGATACGCAGTATTTT

cdr3_length: 14
d_call: TRBD1
v_call: TRBV7-2
j_call: TRBJ2-2
clone_size: .
cdr3_aa: CASSPLTGAGELFF
cdr3_nt: TGTGCCAGCAGCCCACTGACAGGGGCCGGGGAGCTGTTTTTT

cdr3_length: 12
d_call: TRBD1
v_call: TRBV12-3/TRBV12-4
j_call: TRBJ1-6
clone_size: .
cdr3_aa: CASSRQGSPLHF
cdr3_nt: TGTGCCAGCAGCCGACAGGGTTCACCCCTCCACTTT